These T cell receptor beta chains were read from a single sample in a study of T cell responses to AZD1222 COVID-19 vaccine. The table came from immunoSEQ multiplex PCR; TCRdb's copy has only in-frame clones and leaves some out. Here the sample spans around 130,000 clones, about 89% being singletons. The sequencing used peripheral blood, collected 28 days after the second AZD1222 dose. The source is an adult who received the AZD1222 COVID-19 vaccine. The CDR3 runs from the conserved cysteine through the conserved F or W. Each record gives: CDR3 protein, CDR3 DNA, J gene, D gene, V gene, clone size. The D gene is left open where the match is weak. Clone size appears in some rows only: once, few, many, or a class for an expanded clone.

CDR3 protein: CASSPGDSGNTIYF
CDR3 DNA: TGTGCCAGCAGCCCAGGGGACAGTGGAAACACCATATATTTT
J gene: TRBJ1-3
D gene: TRBD1
V gene: TRBV11-2
clone size: .

CDR3 protein: CASSLSQLEQFF
CDR3 DNA: TGTGCCAGCAGCTTAAGCCAGCTTGAGCAGTTCTTC
J gene: TRBJ2-1
D gene: .
V gene: TRBV7-6
clone size: .

CDR3 protein: CASSQTLAGSSYEQYF
CDR3 DNA: TGTGCCAGCAGCCAAACTCTGGCGGGAAGCTCCTACGAGCAGTACTTC
J gene: TRBJ2-7
D gene: .
V gene: TRBV3-1/TRBV3-2
clone size: few

CDR3 protein: CASSQNSGARDGYTF
CDR3 DNA: TGTGCCAGCTCTCAAAACTCGGGGGCGCGGGATGGCTACACCTTC
J gene: TRBJ1-2
D gene: .
V gene: TRBV18
clone size: .

CDR3 protein: CASSYIGGRTDTQYF
CDR3 DNA: TGTGCCAGCAGTTACATCGGGGGCCGCACAGATACGCAGTATTTT
J gene: TRBJ2-3
D gene: .
V gene: TRBV6-2/TRBV6-3
clone size: .

CDR3 protein: CASSPSGVTVYGYTF
CDR3 DNA: TGTGCCAGCAGCCCATCAGGGGTAACAGTGTATGGCTACACCTTC
J gene: TRBJ1-2
D gene: .
V gene: TRBV7-3
clone size: .

CDR3 protein: CSVRDSNQPQHF
CDR3 DNA: TGCAGCGTTAGGGACAGCAATCAGCCCCAGCATTTT
J gene: TRBJ1-5
D gene: .
V gene: TRBV29-1
clone size: .

CDR3 protein: CASSHPDRGSGELFF
CDR3 DNA: TGCGCCAGCAGCCATCCTGACCGGGGCTCGGGGGAGCTGTTTTTT
J gene: TRBJ2-2
D gene: .
V gene: TRBV4-1
clone size: .

CDR3 protein: CASEEGLNSGNTIYF
CDR3 DNA: TGTGCCAGCGAGGAAGGACTGAACTCTGGAAACACCATATATTTT
J gene: TRBJ1-3
D gene: .
V gene: TRBV6-5
clone size: .

CDR3 protein: CASSPPWGTEAFF
CDR3 DNA: TGTGCCAGCAGCCCCCCATGGGGCACTGAAGCTTTCTTT
J gene: TRBJ1-1
D gene: .
V gene: TRBV7-9
clone size: .

CDR3 protein: CASTLQGRQPQHF
CDR3 DNA: TGTGCCAGCACCCTCCAGGGGCGTCAGCCCCAGCATTTT
J gene: TRBJ1-5
D gene: .
V gene: TRBV5-8
clone size: .

CDR3 protein: CASSLMLNYGYTF
CDR3 DNA: TGTGCCAGCAGCCTAATGCTTAACTATGGCTACACCTTC
J gene: TRBJ1-2
D gene: .
V gene: TRBV7-9
clone size: .

CDR3 protein: CASSQVRDQGEKLFF
CDR3 DNA: TGTGCCAGCAGCCAAGTGAGGGACCAAGGGGAAAAACTGTTTTTT
J gene: TRBJ1-4
D gene: .
V gene: TRBV4-2
clone size: .

CDR3 protein: CASSLAAGGTGELFF
CDR3 DNA: TGCGCCAGCAGCTTGGCAGCGGGAGGGACCGGGGAGCTGTTTTTT
J gene: TRBJ2-2
D gene: TRBD2
V gene: TRBV5-1
clone size: .

CDR3 protein: CASSLDIDPKNIQYF
CDR3 DNA: TGTGCCAGCAGCTTAGATATTGACCCCAAAAACATTCAGTACTTC
J gene: TRBJ2-4
D gene: .
V gene: TRBV11-2
clone size: .